The 20 T cell receptor beta chains listed next were all sequenced from one sample in a study of T cells in Graves' hyperthyroidism and ophthalmopathy (dated by TCRdb to 2018 to 2020). Library preparation used multiplex PCR. The data were produced on an Illumina HiSeq 2000. TCR beta CDR3 regions were amplified from RNA transcripts. For the first round of RT-PCR on the TCR CDR3, the HTBI primer set was used together with the Qiagen OneStep RT-PCR kit. The public reads were quality trimmed at Q25 with fastp and then assembled into clones with MiXCR by TCRdb, keeping productive beta chains. Under each unique CDR3 protein, matching rows form one entry showing the most common genes and DNA. In all, the sample holds about 610,000 distinct CDR3 sequences, and roughly 14% of those were seen once. The biggest ten clones account for around 4.5% of the sample. Material for sequencing was blood. Receptors originate from a woman in her thirties or forties with Graves' ophthalmopathy.

This clonotype was picked up many times. The V and J genes are TRBV30 and TRBJ2-6; D gene unclear. Trimming pared 2 bases from V and 2 bases from J, leaving 13 bases between. This CDR3 is built from 16 residues. Germline V gene lookup returns CDR1 GTSNPN and CDR2 SVGIG (reference sequence). The CDR3 here is CAWSSGARAGANVLTF. As DNA, the CDR3 is TGTGCCTGGAGTTCTGGCGCTAGAGCTGGGGCCAACGTCCTGACTTTC.

The CDR3 is CASSLELAGPYEQYF. CDR3 coding DNA: TGTGCCAGCAGCTTAGAGCTAGCGGGGCCCTACGAGCAGTACTTC. The chain recombines TRBV13 with TRBJ2-7, with 9 bases that match TRBD2. V was clipped by 1 base and J by 2 bases; unmatched bases: 3. The CDR3 is made up of 15 amino acids. Germline V gives CDR1 PRHDT, CDR2 FYEKMQ (reference sequence).

V usage is TRBV18 and J usage is TRBJ2-5; 7 positions match TRBD2. Germline V gene sequence: CDR1 KGHSH, CDR2 LQKENI. This CDR3 has 16 amino acids. V gave up 4 bases and J gave up 1 base; unmatched junction bases: 9. The CDR3 region has the DNA TGTGCCAGCTCACAGAACCAGCGGGACCTCCAAGAGACCCAGTACTTC. Translating gives CASSQNQRDLQETQYF.

This clonotype was observed many times. The rearrangement links TRBV5-1 to TRBJ2-5; D unclear. This CDR3 comprises 13 residues. Trimming left V 4 bases short and J 1 base short, with 8 bases between. Germline V gene lookup returns CDR1 SGHRS and CDR2 YFSETQ. DNA for the CDR3: TGCGCCAGCAGCACGAACATCCAAGAGACCCAGTACTTC. Residues: CASSTNIQETQYF.

The table lists this clonotype with many counts. This chain joins TRBV18 and TRBJ1-1, with no clear D. This CDR3 comprises 15 residues. The germline V and J ends were trimmed by 3 bases and 0 bases, with 11 bases remaining between them. Germline V lookup: CDR1 KGHSH, CDR2 LQKENI. CDR3 residues: CASSPGEAMNTEAFF. In nucleotides, the CDR3 is TGTGCCAGCTCACCCGGGGAGGCCATGAACACTGAAGCTTTCTTT.

The CDR3 loop is CAGTSGYNEQYF. The CDR3 nucleotides are TGTGCCGGGACTAGCGGGTATAACGAGCAGTACTTC. This chain links TRBV2 with TRBJ2-7; 12 nucleotides match TRBD2. CDR1 is SNHLY and CDR2 is FYNNEI in the germline V gene. With 11 bases clipped from V and 5 bases from J, the junction kept 4 bases outside the gene matches. This CDR3 is built from 12 residues.

The sample holds many counts of this clonotype. This sequence joins TRBV25-1 and TRBJ1-2, with TRBD1 matching over 7 bases. After removal of 6 bases from V and 2 bases from J, the junction contained 6 bases not matched to a gene. This CDR3 is built from 14 residues. Germline-derived CDR1 and CDR2 are MGHDK and SYGVNS. This CDR3 reads CASSETGANYGYTF. DNA for the CDR3: TGTGCCAGCAGCGAAACAGGGGCAAACTATGGCTACACCTTC.

Ten or more counts support this clonotype. The genes are TRBV12-3 or TRBV12-4 and TRBJ2-7; 10 positions match TRBD2. The CDR3 sequence is 15 residues long. Trimming took 3 bases from V and 4 from J; bases not matched to a gene: 6. The CDR3: CASSFHSGRKYEQYF. CDR3 sequence (DNA): TGTGCCAGCAGTTTTCATAGCGGGAGGAAATACGAGCAGTACTTC.

This clonotype was picked up a small number of times. The V and J genes are TRBV7-9 and TRBJ2-1; D not resolved. The CDR3 covers 13 residues. The ends were cut back, 6 bases at V and 1 base at J, with 7 bases in the middle. CDR1 SEHNR and CDR2 FQNEAQ come from the germline V gene (reference sequence). CDR3 DNA sequence: TGTGCCAGCAGAGGATGGTCCTACAATGAGCAGTTCTTC. This codes for CASRGWSYNEQFF.

This clonotype was counted a few times. The chain links TRBV3-1 to TRBJ2-7, with 11 nucleotides matching TRBD1. CDR1 and CDR2 (germline): LGHDT, YNNKEL (reference sequence). V was clipped by 5 bases and J by 2 bases; unmatched bases: 5. This CDR3 contains 15 residues. In DNA, the CDR3 is TGTGCCAGCAGCAAAGGGACAGGGGGAACCTACGAGCAGTACTTC. Residues: CASSKGTGGTYEQYF.

The chain carries TRBV4-1 and TRBJ1-5; D remains ambiguous. V lost 0 bases and J lost 3, with 12 bases in between. From germline, CDR1 is MGHRA and CDR2 YSYEKL. The CDR3 extends over 16 amino acids. The CDR3 protein is CASSQDHGRSNQPQHF. The DNA of the CDR3 is TGCGCCAGCAGCCAAGATCACGGGAGGTCCAATCAGCCCCAGCATTTT.

With respect to this clonotype: The final CDR3 position lacks the conserved phenylalanine or tryptophan, pointing to a likely read error. The chain links TRBV9 to TRBJ1-4; TRBD1 agrees at 9 bases. The V segment lost 3 bases and the J segment 6 bases; nucleotides outside the gene matches: 6. CDR1 and CDR2 (germline): SGDLS, YYNGEE. The CDR3 is 15 residues long. CDR3 in amino acids: CASSAAGTGYEKLFL. The CDR3, as DNA: TGTGCCAGCAGCGCGGCCGGGACAGGGTATGAAAAACTGTTTCTT.

This clonotype was counted only a few times. The chain joins TRBV28 to TRBJ1-1; TRBD1 is a possible D gene (5 bases). The CDR3 is 14 residues long. Trimming took 6 bases from V and 8 from J, leaving 19 bases between them. CDR1 is MDHEN and CDR2 is SYDVKM in the germline V gene. CDR3 residues: CASSQGTGNVEAFF. The CDR3 bases are TGTGCCAGCAGCCAAGGGACGGGCAACGTGGAAGCTTTCTTT.

This clonotype was seen at least ten times. The CDR3 DNA is TGTGCCAGCAGTTACCTCCAGGGTGGCAATCAGCCCCAGCATTTT. Amino acids: CASSYLQGGNQPQHF. This rearrangement joins TRBV6-2 or TRBV6-3 to TRBJ1-5, with a weak D call TRBD1 (5 bases). Trimming stripped 2 bases from V and 2 bases from J, with 10 bases between. Looked up from germline, CDR1 is MNHEY and CDR2 is SVGEGT. The CDR3 is 15 amino acids.

V gene TRBV18 combines with J gene TRBJ2-2; D is unclear. V lost 6 bases and J 4 bases, leaving 15 bases between the germline ends. CDR1 KGHSH and CDR2 LQKENI come from the germline V gene. This CDR3 is 15 amino acids long. As DNA, the CDR3 is TGTGCCAGCTCCTCGCATCCGCCTGGCACCGGGGAGCTGTTTTTT. This encodes CASSSHPPGTGELFF.

This clonotype was seen at least ten times. The chain carries TRBV4-2 and TRBJ2-7, with a tentative D call TRBD1 (6 bases). Germline CDR1 reads LGHNA; CDR2 reads YNFKEQ. The CDR3 length is 14 residues. V lost 0 bases and J lost 5, with 11 bases in between. Here the CDR3 reads CASSQEDRLDEQYF. The CDR3 nucleotides read TGTGCCAGCAGCCAAGAAGACAGGTTGGACGAGCAGTACTTC.

This clonotype was observed at least ten times. The gene calls are TRBV2 and TRBJ1-1, with D possibly matching TRBD1 (6 bases). The V gene lost 7 bases and the J gene lost 2 bases, with 11 bases spanning the gap. In germline, CDR1 is SNHLY, CDR2 FYNNEI. The CDR3 consists of 13 residues. CDR3 coding DNA: TGTGCCAGCATACGACAGGCAAACACTGAAGCTTTCTTT. Translating gives CASIRQANTEAFF.

This clonotype occurred many times. The V gene is TRBV30, the J gene TRBJ2-5, with 11 bases aligning to TRBD2. Unmatched junction bases numbered 4, after V lost 3 bases and J lost 1 base. Germline V gene data show CDR1 as GTSNPN and CDR2 as SVGIG (reference sequence). The CDR3 covers 15 residues. For the CDR3, the DNA is TGTGCCTGGAGGGGGACTAGCGGAATCCAAGAGACCCAGTACTTC. Protein: CAWRGTSGIQETQYF.

This rearrangement joins TRBV28 to TRBJ2-7, with D perhaps given as TRBD1 or TRBD2 (7 bases each). CDR3 size: 13 residues. Trimming took 8 bases from V and 4 from J, leaving 15 bases between them. CDR1 MDHEN and CDR2 SYDVKM come from the germline V gene. The CDR3, as DNA: TGTGCCAGCCAGGGGGGAGGGGGGTACGAGCAGTACTTC. Translating it yields CASQGGGGYEQYF.

The chain employs TRBV6-1 and TRBJ1-6; weak D call: TRBD1 (6 bases). The V end was cut by 6 bases, the J end by 7 bases, with 10 bases between. Germline V gene lookup returns CDR1 MNHNS and CDR2 SASEGT. This CDR3 is 13 amino acids long. This CDR3 is CASSYQGNSPLHF. In DNA form, the CDR3 reads TGTGCCAGCAGCTATCAGGGGAATTCACCCCTCCACTTT.